Presented here are 23 T cell receptor beta chains from one specimen sequenced in a study of B cell selection in AIRE deficiency (dated by TCRdb to between 2017 and 2020). Library preparation employed the immunoSEQ multiplex PCR assay. In TCRdb, the immuneACCESS table is reduced to in-frame sequences with V and J assigned. These tables do not hold every clone; where another copy was compared, an unresolved V gene accounts for under half, and the others remain unexplained. The sample contains about 25,000 clones, 90% to 96% of them found a single time. Approximately 0.21% of the sample lies in the top ten. Conventional CD4 T cells were sorted as CD4+CD127+ cells. Sequencing used CD4+CD127+ conventional T cells sorted from PBMCs. These receptor sequences come from a human donor in good health.

The chain combines TRBV27 with TRBJ1-5; D gene ambiguous. CDR1 MNHEY and CDR2 SMNVEV come from the germline V gene (reference sequence). V lost 3 bases to trimming and J lost 5 bases, with 29 bases between them. This CDR3 has 20 amino acids. The CDR3 coding sequence is TGTGCCAGCAGTTTCCCCCTCACTACGCCCACTCGGCGGGATGATCAGCCCCAGCATTTT. As protein: CASSFPLTTPTRRDDQPQHF.

V is TRBV4-3 and J is TRBJ2-7; 11 nucleotides match TRBD2. V shed 0 bases, J shed 4 bases, and the junction held 5 bases outside the gene matches. This CDR3 region has 16 residues. CDR1 is LGHNA and CDR2 is YSLEER in the germline V gene. CDR3 protein: CASSQELAGGLYEQYF. In DNA form, the CDR3 reads TGCGCCAGCAGCCAAGAATTAGCGGGAGGGCTGTACGAGCAGTACTTC.

The chain carries TRBV28 and TRBJ1-2, with TRBD1 matching over 11 bases. V lost 5 bases and J lost 7; bases outside the gene matches: 9. This CDR3 comprises 15 residues. Germline loops: CDR1 MDHEN, CDR2 SYDVKM. In DNA form, the CDR3 reads TGTGCCAGCAGTATAAACGGACAGGGGGCTATTGGCTACACCTTC. The encoded protein is CASSINGQGAIGYTF.

The chain couples TRBV5-1 to TRBJ2-1; the match to TRBD2 covers 7 bases. Germline trimming cut 4 bases from V and 4 bases from J; bases unmatched to any gene: 8. Germline V lookup: CDR1 SGHRS, CDR2 YFSETQ. There are 15 residues in the CDR3. CDR3 coding DNA: TGCGCCAGCAGCCTGGGAGGGGCAGGTTACAATGAGCAGTTCTTC. Protein product: CASSLGGAGYNEQFF.

This clone was found a few times. This sequence joins TRBV28 and TRBJ1-5, with 8 positions matching TRBD1. This CDR3 contains 14 residues. The V segment lost 6 bases and the J segment 11 bases; nucleotides outside the gene matches: 12. The germline V gene has CDR1 MDHEN and CDR2 SYDVKM. The CDR3 bases are TGTGCCAGCAGCCGGACAGGGTTGGATGGTTCCCAGCATTTT. Its protein product is CASSRTGLDGSQHF.

The CDR3 spells CASSLGGINTGELFF. CDR3 bases: TGTGCCAGCAGCTTAGGGGGAATAAACACCGGGGAGCTGTTTTTT. The V gene is TRBV13, the J gene TRBJ2-2; D gene ambiguous. Germline CDR1 and CDR2: PRHDT and FYEKMQ (reference sequence). Between the trimmed V and J ends, which lost 0 bases and 2 bases, there was a span of 7 bases. CDR3 length: 15 residues.

The chain joins TRBV18 to TRBJ2-3; D remains ambiguous. V lost 0 bases and J 4 bases, leaving 2 bases between the germline ends. The CDR3 runs to 12 residues. CDR1 and CDR2 (germline): KGHSH, LQKENI. The CDR3 nucleotides read TGTGCCAGCTCACCACCGTCAGATACGCAGTATTTT. The encoded protein is CASSPPSDTQYF. The full variable domain, completed using reference TRBV18 and TRBJ2-3, is NAGVMQNPRHLVRRRGQEARLRCSPMKGHSHVYWYRQLPEEGLKFMVYLQKENIIDESGMPKERFSAEFPKEGPSILRIQQVVRGDSAAYFCASSPPSDTQYFGPGTRLTVL.

About this clone: The same CDR3 can be traced to other DNA sequences in this sample. This sequence joins TRBV5-5 and TRBJ2-7; no firm D call. There are 12 residues in the CDR3. Germline V gives CDR1 SGHKS, CDR2 YYEKEE (reference sequence). With 0 bases removed from V and 3 bases from J, the gap between germline ends came to 4 bases. DNA of the CDR3: TGTGCCAGCAGCTTGGTGGGCTACGAGCAGTACTTC. It translates to CASSLVGYEQYF.

The chain carries TRBV10-3 and TRBJ2-3; 7 nucleotides line up with TRBD2. The length of the CDR3 is 16 residues. V shed 6 bases, J shed 0 bases, and the junction held 9 bases outside the gene matches. Germline CDR1 and CDR2: ENHRY and SYGVKD. The CDR3 DNA reads as TGTGCCATCAGCCCGGGGGGTGGAGTTAGCACAGATACGCAGTATTTT. This codes for CAISPGGGVSTDTQYF.

This clone was found once. The rearrangement links TRBV7-3 to TRBJ2-7; D tentatively fits TRBD1 or TRBD2 (5 bases each). Germline V gene data show CDR1 as SGHTA and CDR2 as FQGTGA. The ends were cut back, 4 bases at V and 2 bases at J, with 12 bases in the middle. This CDR3 has 14 amino acids. CDR3 nucleotides: TGTGCCAGCAGCTCGCTCCAGGGACCCTACGAGCAGTACTTC. Translation: CASSSLQGPYEQYF.

The chain uses TRBV5-8 and TRBJ2-5; the match to TRBD2 covers 9 bases. J gave up 0 bases and V 4 bases, and 13 bases lay outside the gene matches. Germline CDR1 and CDR2: SGHTS and YDEGEE. The CDR3 contains 18 residues. This chain's CDR3 is CASSPTTGLARYQETQYF. The CDR3, as DNA: TGTGCCAGCAGCCCGACGACCGGACTAGCGCGGTACCAAGAGACCCAGTACTTC.

The rearrangement joins TRBV9 to TRBJ2-1; D not certain. The CDR3 has 15 amino acids. CDR1 and CDR2 (germline): SGDLS, YYNGEE. V was trimmed by 0 bases and J by 0 bases, leaving 7 bases between them. CDR3 coding DNA: TGTGCCAGCAGCGTAGCGGGCGACTCCTACAATGAGCAGTTCTTC. Amino acids: CASSVAGDSYNEQFF.

J is TRBJ2-1 and V is TRBV27, with 11 bases fitting TRBD2. Germline lookup yields CDR1 MNHEY and CDR2 SMNVEV (reference sequence). This CDR3 spans 19 amino acids. The V and J ends lost 5 bases and 5 bases, in that order; junction bases with no gene match: 17. Here the CDR3 reads CASSLFGGLGTSGNNEQFF. The CDR3 DNA reads TGTGCCAGCAGTCTTTTCGGGGGCTTAGGGACTAGCGGCAACAATGAGCAGTTCTTC.

The chain combines TRBV5-1 with TRBJ2-2; 8 nucleotides line up with TRBD1. This CDR3 comprises 15 residues. Per the germline V gene, CDR1 is SGHRS and CDR2 is YFSETQ. Trimming took 4 bases from V and 1 from J; bases not matched to a gene: 3. CDR3 DNA: TGCGCCAGCAGCACAGGACAGGGGAACACCGGGGAGCTGTTTTTT. Residues: CASSTGQGNTGELFF.

The chain couples TRBV5-4 to TRBJ2-6; no clear D gene. Trimming removed 5 bases from V and 4 bases from J, with 13 bases in between. Germline CDR1 is SGHNT and CDR2 is YYREEE (reference sequence). This CDR3 has 15 residues. CDR3: CASSPVDGGANVLTF. DNA for the CDR3: TGTGCCAGCAGTCCCGTTGACGGGGGGGCCAACGTCCTGACTTTC.

The genes are TRBV19 and TRBJ2-4, with 10 bases identical to TRBD1. In germline, CDR1 is LNHDA, CDR2 SQIVND (reference sequence). The trim removed 5 bases at V and 0 bases at J, leaving 13 bases unmatched. CDR3 size: 19 residues. The CDR3 reads CASSVTGTGALLAKNIQYF. CDR3 in DNA: TGTGCCAGTAGTGTCACCGGGACAGGGGCCCTACTAGCCAAAAACATTCAGTACTTC.

This chain joins TRBV2 and TRBJ2-3; D possibly corresponds to TRBD1 (7 bases). CDR3 length: 15 residues. CDR1 and CDR2 from the germline V gene are SNHLY and FYNNEI. With 3 bases removed from V and 2 bases from J, the gap between germline ends came to 12 bases. CDR3 sequence reads: CASSEQGGYTDTQYF. The CDR3 DNA follows: TGTGCCAGCAGTGAGCAGGGGGGCTACACAGATACGCAGTATTTT.

V and J are TRBV7-9 and TRBJ2-7, with D possibly being TRBD2 (6 bases). The germline gives CDR1 SEHNR, CDR2 FQNEAQ (reference sequence). The ends were cut back, 5 bases at V and 2 bases at J, with 10 bases in the middle. The CDR3 is 13 amino acids. DNA for the CDR3: TGTGCCAGCAGCCCGGGACTTACCTACGAGCAGTACTTC. It encodes CASSPGLTYEQYF.

The chain recombines TRBV6-1 with TRBJ1-2, with a tentative D call TRBD1 (5 bases). V lost 2 bases and J 8 bases, leaving 12 bases between the germline ends. The CDR3 has 13 residues. The germline V gene encodes CDR1 MNHNS and CDR2 SASEGT. CDR3 coding DNA: TGTGCCAGCAGTGAACGGCGGGACGACGGCTACACCTTC. Translated: CASSERRDDGYTF.

The chain combines TRBV2 with TRBJ1-5; D is unclear. Germline V gives CDR1 SNHLY, CDR2 FYNNEI. This CDR3 comprises 15 residues. The V end was cut by 1 base, the J end by 2 bases, with 9 bases between. The CDR3 protein is CASSEGAIGNQPQHF. The CDR3 DNA sequence: TGTGCCAGCAGTGAAGGGGCAATTGGCAATCAGCCCCAGCATTTT.

The rearrangement joins TRBV11-2 to TRBJ1-2; 7 bases line up with TRBD1. The V gene's germline CDR1 is SGHAT and CDR2 FQNNGV. This CDR3 is 17 amino acids long. The V gene end was trimmed by 1 base and the J gene end by 7 bases; junction bases not matched to a gene: 15. Here the CDR3 reads CASSLVRALGGTGGYTF. The CDR3 DNA reads TGTGCCAGCAGCTTAGTCCGGGCGTTAGGGGGCACAGGTGGCTACACCTTC. Based on the CDR3 plus reference TRBV11-2 and TRBJ1-2, the full variable domain is EAGVAQSPRYKIIEKRQSVAFWCNPISGHATLYWYQQILGQGPKLLIQFQNNGVVDDSQLPKDRFSAERLKGVDSTLKIQPAKLEDSAVYLCASSLVRALGGTGGYTFGSGTRLTVV.

The chain links TRBV7-8 to TRBJ1-5; TRBD1 agrees at 7 bases. CDR1 and CDR2 from the germline V gene are SGHVS and FQNEAQ. Trimming removed 5 bases from V and 5 bases from J; junction bases left unmatched: 3. CDR3 length: 13 amino acids. CDR3 nucleotide sequence: TGTGCCAGCAGCCGCACAGGGGATCAGCCCCAGCATTTT. This codes for CASSRTGDQPQHF.

V usage is TRBV28 and J usage is TRBJ1-1, with a weak D call TRBD1 (5 bases). The CDR3 runs 13 residues. Trimming shortened V by 8 bases and J by 5 bases, and 15 bases separated the two germline ends. Germline values: CDR1 MDHEN, CDR2 SYDVKM. The CDR3 nucleotides are TGTGCCAGCCGGGGTCGGGGGACGACTGAAGCTTTCTTT. Residues: CASRGRGTTEAFF.